This is a list of T cell receptor beta chains from one sample in a study of cytomegalovirus exposure and HLA in healthy donors. Measured with immunoSEQ multiplex PCR; TCRdb has only the in-frame clones, and not every one. The sample gives around 160,000 clones, approximately 88% of which show up once; over 1.5% is in the top ten. Sequenced sample: PBMCs. The source is a woman younger than 35 in good health and CMV-seronegative. Both conserved end residues are part of each CDR3. The D gene is left open where the match is weak. Clone size appears in some rows only: once, few, many, or a class for an expanded clone.

v_gene	abundance	d_gene	j_gene	CDR3aa	CDR3nt
TRBV7-8	.	TRBD1	TRBJ1-4	CASSSDRGDEKLFF	TGTGCCAGCAGCTCTGACAGGGGGGATGAAAAACTGTTTTTT
TRBV5-6	few	TRBD1	TRBJ1-1	CASIPGTGNTEAFF	TGTGCCAGCATCCCCGGGACAGGGAACACTGAAGCTTTCTTT
TRBV6-6	.	.	TRBJ2-1	CASSYRDTTQGWGQFF	TGTGCCAGCAGTTACAGGGACACCACGCAGGGCTGGGGGCAGTTCTTC
TRBV7-8	.	.	TRBJ2-2	CASSLEGVTGELFF	TGTGCCAGCAGCTTAGAAGGGGTTACCGGGGAGCTGTTTTTT
TRBV5-4	.	.	TRBJ2-3	CASFDNPSTDTQYF	TGTGCCAGCTTCGACAACCCTAGCACAGATACGCAGTATTTT
TRBV5-1	once	TRBD1	TRBJ2-1	CASSRSGQGVDEQFF	TGCGCCAGCAGCCGGTCGGGACAGGGGGTAGATGAGCAGTTCTTC
TRBV5-6	.	.	TRBJ2-1	CASSLGQGNEQFF	TGTGCCAGCAGCTTGGGGCAGGGCAATGAGCAGTTCTTC
TRBV27	.	TRBD1	TRBJ2-6	CASKTGASGANGLTF	TGTGCCAGCAAAACAGGGGCCTCTGGGGCCAACGGCCTGACTTTC
TRBV5-1	.	TRBD1	TRBJ2-5	CASSLSGGQETQYF	TGCGCCAGCAGCTTGTCAGGGGGCCAAGAGACCCAGTACTTC
TRBV11-2	once	.	TRBJ2-6	CASSLGRGLSPSGANVLTF	TGTGCCAGCAGCTTAGGGAGGGGTCTTAGTCCCTCGGGGGCCAACGTCCTGACTTTC
TRBV30	.	.	TRBJ1-5	CAWSRQVNNQPQHF	TGTGCCTGGAGTAGACAGGTGAACAATCAGCCCCAGCATTTT
TRBV28	.	.	TRBJ1-2	CASSPPETENYGYTF	TGTGCCAGCAGCCCCCCCGAGACAGAGAACTATGGCTACACCTTC
TRBV14	.	.	TRBJ2-6	CASSQDSSGANVLTF	TGTGCCAGCAGCCAAGATAGCTCTGGGGCCAACGTCCTGACTTTC
TRBV28	.	TRBD1	TRBJ1-5	CASTLTGSPYSNQPQHF	TGTGCCAGCACCCTGACAGGGTCGCCGTATAGCAATCAGCCCCAGCATTTT
TRBV6-1	.	.	TRBJ1-1	CASTIRVSAEAFF	TGTGCCAGCACAATAAGGGTTAGCGCTGAAGCTTTCTTT
TRBV6-1	.	TRBD1	TRBJ2-2	CASSLDRGFTGELFF	TGTGCCAGCAGTCTAGACAGGGGATTCACCGGGGAGCTGTTTTTT
TRBV5-1	.	TRBD2	TRBJ2-5	CASSLWDGLAGQTYQETQYF	TGCGCCAGCAGTTTGTGGGATGGACTAGCGGGGCAAACGTACCAAGAGACCCAGTACTTC
TRBV7-6	.	TRBD1	TRBJ1-2	CATEDREKDGYTF	TGTGCCACCGAGGACAGGGAAAAGGATGGCTACACCTTC
TRBV5-4	.	.	TRBJ1-1	CASSLEVFEGNTEAFF	TGTGCCAGCAGCTTGGAGGTTTTTGAGGGGAACACTGAAGCTTTCTTT
TRBV28	.	TRBD1	TRBJ1-2	CASSPTGGGYTF	TGTGCCAGCAGTCCGACAGGGGGCGGCTACACCTTC
TRBV18	.	.	TRBJ2-1	CASSRDKRHNEQFF	TGTGCCAGCTCACGGGACAAACGGCACAATGAGCAGTTCTTC
TRBV6-1	once	.	TRBJ2-1	CASSEAIGGTNNEQFF	TGTGCCAGCAGTGAGGCTATCGGGGGAACAAACAATGAGCAGTTCTTC
TRBV20-1	.	.	TRBJ2-7	CSAAGAYEQYF	TGCAGTGCTGCCGGGGCCTACGAGCAGTACTTC
TRBV6-6	.	.	TRBJ1-1	CASIRLMGGTEAFF	TGTGCCAGCATCCGTTTGATGGGGGGCACTGAAGCTTTCTTT
TRBV5-6	.	.	TRBJ2-7	CASSQLTGLRDEQYF	TGTGCCAGCAGCCAACTTACAGGGCTTCGGGACGAGCAGTACTTC
TRBV30	.	TRBD2	TRBJ2-3	CAWRRLAGGPDTQYF	TGTGCCTGGAGGCGACTAGCGGGGGGGCCAGATACGCAGTATTTT
TRBV15	.	.	TRBJ2-7	CATSRDQGLSYEQYF	TGTGCCACCAGCAGAGATCAGGGCCTCTCCTACGAGCAGTACTTC
TRBV19	.	.	TRBJ1-5	CASTSGVGQPQHF	TGTGCCAGTACCTCCGGGGTGGGTCAGCCCCAGCATTTT
TRBV19	.	TRBD2	TRBJ2-6	CASNQRGGSGANVLTF	TGTGCCAGTAACCAGCGGGGGGGCTCTGGGGCCAACGTCCTGACTTTC
TRBV10-3	once	TRBD2	TRBJ2-1	CAHSSAGGYNEQFF	TGTGCCCACAGTTCAGCGGGGGGCTACAATGAGCAGTTCTTC
TRBV5-1	.	TRBD2	TRBJ2-7	CASSPGGGQSSYEQYF	TGCGCCAGCAGCCCTGGGGGAGGGCAGAGCTCCTACGAGCAGTACTTC
TRBV5-4	.	TRBD1	TRBJ1-1	CASSLSAAGGLDTEAFF	TGTGCCAGCAGCTTGAGCGCGGCAGGGGGGTTGGACACTGAAGCTTTCTTT
TRBV30	.	.	TRBJ1-2	CAWSPLSGYTF	TGTGCCTGGAGTCCCCTGAGTGGCTACACCTTC
TRBV2	.	.	TRBJ2-7	CASSARLERSYEQYF	TGTGCCAGCAGCGCCCGACTAGAAAGGTCCTACGAGCAGTACTTC
TRBV28	.	TRBD1	TRBJ2-5	CASSTSTGSQETQYF	TGTGCCAGCAGTACATCGACAGGGTCGCAAGAGACCCAGTACTTC
TRBV9	.	.	TRBJ1-3	CASSSRGGVFNSGNTIYF	TGTGCCAGCAGCTCACGGGGGGGGGTTTTTAACTCTGGAAACACCATATATTTT
TRBV30	few	.	TRBJ1-1	CAWSRQSNTEAFF	TGTGCCTGGAGTAGACAATCTAACACTGAAGCTTTCTTT
TRBV6-4	.	.	TRBJ2-2	CASSERLNTGELFF	TGTGCCAGCAGTGAGAGACTGAACACCGGGGAGCTGTTTTTT
TRBV4-2	.	.	TRBJ2-1	CASRGLELEQFF	TGTGCCAGCAGGGGGCTTGAGCTTGAGCAGTTCTTC
TRBV18	.	TRBD1	TRBJ1-1	CASSPQTGGRTEAFF	TGTGCCAGCTCACCCCAGACAGGGGGAAGAACTGAAGCTTTCTTT
TRBV6-5	.	.	TRBJ1-1	CASSRQPYTEAFF	TGTGCCAGCAGTAGACAGCCTTACACTGAAGCTTTCTTT
TRBV9	.	.	TRBJ1-5	CASSPTGSGQPQHF	TGTGCCAGCAGCCCGACGGGGTCGGGTCAGCCCCAGCATTTT
TRBV6-5	.	TRBD1	TRBJ2-1	CASRIGQASYNEQFF	TGTGCCAGCAGAATCGGACAGGCATCCTACAATGAGCAGTTCTTC